The 20 T cell receptor beta chains below were found in one sample sequenced in a study of T cells after yellow fever vaccination. One entry per CDR3 protein results from TCRdb running MiXCR on the 5' RACE reads. The sample has 500,000 to 650,000 distinct CDR3 sequences, around 16% seen once; the top ten hold roughly 17%. This sample comprised PBMCs, obtained around 5 days after the first yellow fever vaccination. These receptors were taken from a young man who received the YFV17D yellow fever vaccine.

This clonotype was counted only a few times. The gene calls are TRBV5-5 and TRBJ1-3; 8 bases line up with TRBD1. The CDR3 extends over 18 amino acids. The ends lost 2 bases at V and 3 bases at J; junction bases unmatched: 13. Germline CDR1 SGHKS, CDR2 YYEKEE (reference sequence). For the CDR3, the DNA is TGTGCCAGCAGCTTCCAGGGGGCCCAGCGTCCCCATGGAAACACCATATATTTT. Protein product: CASSFQGAQRPHGNTIYF. Complete variable domain (other parts from reference TRBV5-5 and TRBJ1-3): DAGVTQSPTHLIKTRGQQVTLRCSPISGHKSVSWYQQVLGQGPQFIFQYYEKEERGRGNFPDRFSARQFPNYSSELNVNALLLGDSALYLCASSFQGAQRPHGNTIYFGEGSWLTVV.

The sample holds a few counts of this clonotype. V is TRBV5-1 and J is TRBJ2-3; no clear D gene. In germline, CDR1 is SGHRS, CDR2 YFSETQ. V was trimmed by 4 bases and J by 1 base, leaving 13 bases between them. The CDR3 runs to 15 residues. CDR3 amino acids: CASSLEWSRTDTQYF. CDR3 coding DNA: TGCGCCAGCAGCCTGGAATGGAGCCGCACAGATACGCAGTATTTT.

This clonotype was picked up a small number of times. V gene TRBV19 combines with J gene TRBJ2-1, with 9 bases identical to TRBD2. V dropped 7 bases and J dropped 9; count of bases not matched to a gene: 16. Germline CDR1 and CDR2: LNHDA and SQIVND (reference sequence). This CDR3 has 16 residues. The CDR3 sequence: CASTTLTASGVGEQFF. CDR3 coding DNA: TGTGCCAGTACAACATTAACGGCTAGCGGGGTTGGTGAGCAGTTCTTC. The full variable domain, its missing parts supplied by reference TRBV19 and TRBJ2-1, is DGGITQSPKYLFRKEGQNVTLSCEQNLNHDAMYWYRQDPGQGLRLIYYSQIVNDFQKGDIAEGYSVSREKKESFPLTVTSAQKNPTAFYLCASTTLTASGVGEQFFGPGTRLTVL.

This clonotype was counted a few times. V and J are TRBV6-5 and TRBJ2-1; 7 bases map to TRBD2. Germline lookup yields CDR1 MNHEY and CDR2 SVGAGI. The CDR3 runs to 18 residues. Trimming removed 2 bases from V and 2 bases from J; junction bases left unmatched: 12. Written as DNA, the CDR3 is TGTGCCAGCAGTTACCGGGGGGTAGGGTTTGTGACCTACAATGAGCAGTTCTTC. Its translation is CASSYRGVGFVTYNEQFF.

A word on this clonotype: A junction end diverges from the germline sequence, so it may reflect a read error. The chain couples TRBV6-1 to TRBJ2-5, with D uncertain. The germline V gene encodes CDR1 MNHNS and CDR2 SASEGT. The CDR3 totals 14 residues. The CDR3 DNA reads TGTGCCAGCAGGGAAGGGCCCGAACCAGAGACCCAGTACTTC. Amino acid sequence: CASREGPEPETQYF.

V usage is TRBV6-2 or TRBV6-3 and J usage is TRBJ1-1; TRBD1 matches at 7 bases. J gave up 8 bases and V 2 bases, and 17 bases lay outside the gene matches. CDR3 length equals 17 residues. The germline V gene has CDR1 MNHEY and CDR2 SVGEGT. The CDR3 DNA follows: TGTGCCAGCAGTTACCAGGACAGGCTGCCAGTCGTTACCGAAGCTTTCTTT. Translating it yields CASSYQDRLPVVTEAFF.

The rearrangement joins TRBV7-8 to TRBJ2-1, with a possible D match to TRBD1 (7 bases). V was shortened by 5 bases and J by 9 bases, with 11 bases between the two germline ends. The length of the CDR3 is 12 residues. Germline CDR1 SGHVS, CDR2 FQNEAQ. CDR3 amino acids: CASSMQGGEQFF. In DNA form, the CDR3 reads TGTGCCAGCAGCATGCAGGGGGGTGAGCAGTTCTTC.

The chain has TRBV12-3 or TRBV12-4 and TRBJ1-1, with D perhaps matching TRBD1 (6 bases). V was shortened by 6 bases and J by 5 bases, with 19 bases between the two germline ends. The CDR3 consists of 15 residues. CDR3 sequence (DNA): TGTGCCAGCAGCCATCAGGGAGGGGGAGGTACTGAAGCTTTCTTT. It specifies CASSHQGGGGTEAFF.

The chain carries TRBV25-1 and TRBJ2-7; D is perhaps TRBD1 or TRBD2 (6 bases each). This CDR3 has 13 residues. Trimming removed 5 bases at V and 3 bases at J, with 11 bases between. Germline CDR1 reads MGHDK; CDR2 reads SYGVNS. The DNA of the CDR3 is TGTGCCAGCAGTCGGGGGCTCTACTACGAGCAGTACTTC. Its translation is CASSRGLYYEQYF.

The chain carries TRBV5-4 and TRBJ1-2; TRBD1 matches at 7 bases. Germline loops: CDR1 SGHNT, CDR2 YYREEE (reference sequence). CDR3 length: 16 residues. The trim removed 0 bases at V and 4 bases at J, leaving 9 bases unmatched. In DNA form, the CDR3 reads TGTGCCAGCAGCTTGGCCCCAGGACAGGCTTCCTATGGCTACACCTTC. Protein sequence: CASSLAPGQASYGYTF.

The CDR3 protein is CSARGLRGTGELFF. CDR3 sequence (DNA): TGCAGTGCTAGAGGCCTCAGGGGGACCGGGGAGCTGTTTTTT. This rearrangement joins TRBV20-1 to TRBJ2-2; TRBD1 matches 7 bases. Germline assignment: CDR1 DFQATT and CDR2 SNEGSKA (reference sequence). This CDR3 contains 14 residues. The V segment lost 1 base and the J segment 5 bases; nucleotides outside the gene matches: 4.

J is TRBJ2-7 and V is TRBV27; D may be TRBD1 (6 bases). CDR1 and CDR2 (germline): MNHEY, SMNVEV (reference sequence). The V end lost 1 base, the J end lost 5 bases, and 12 bases lay between the germline ends. This CDR3 region has 14 residues. Here the CDR3 reads CASSLYRAKNEQYF. DNA of the CDR3: TGTGCCAGCAGTTTATACAGGGCTAAGAACGAGCAGTACTTC.

This clonotype has a handful of counts. This chain uses TRBV6-2 or TRBV6-3 with TRBJ1-1; D may be TRBD1 (5 bases). This CDR3 comprises 13 residues. Trimming left V 6 bases short and J 5 bases short, with 13 bases between. Per germline, CDR1 MNHEY and CDR2 SVGEGT. CDR3 protein: CASSGALITEAFF. CDR3 DNA sequence: TGTGCCAGCAGCGGGGCGCTGATTACTGAAGCTTTCTTT.

This clonotype was counted a few times. The chain joins TRBV7-2 to TRBJ1-1, with TRBD1 as a possible D gene (5 bases). Germline V CDR1 and CDR2: SGHTA, FQGNSA. Trimming left V 0 bases short and J 1 base short, with 9 bases between. The CDR3 covers 15 residues. CDR3 nucleotides: TGTGCCAGCAGCTTAGCGGCAGGGACGAACACTGAAGCTTTCTTT. It translates to CASSLAAGTNTEAFF.

This clonotype was seen a handful of times. The rearrangement joins TRBV5-1 to TRBJ2-5; D tentatively fits TRBD1 or TRBD2 (5 bases each). V lost 6 bases, J lost 5 bases, and 17 bases lay in between. Germline-derived CDR1 and CDR2 are SGHRS and YFSETQ. The CDR3 length is 14 residues. The CDR3, as DNA: TGCGCCAGCAACACGGGACCCCCAGGGGAGACCCAGTACTTC. Its translation: CASNTGPPGETQYF.

This clonotype was seen repeatedly, ten times or more. CDR3: CASSPPGQNTDTQYF. The DNA of the CDR3 is TGTGCCAGCAGCCCCCCTGGACAGAACACAGATACGCAGTATTTT. V usage is TRBV6-1 and J usage is TRBJ2-3, with a weak D call TRBD1 (6 bases). The length of the CDR3 is 15 residues. In germline, CDR1 is MNHNS, CDR2 SASEGT. V was shortened by 6 bases and J by 2 bases, with 15 bases between the two germline ends.

The rearrangement joins TRBV12-5 to TRBJ1-5, with TRBD1 matching over 9 bases. The CDR3 runs 13 residues. V trimming: 6 bases; J trimming: 4 bases; junction bases outside the gene matches: 1. CDR1 is LGHNT, CDR2 FRNRAP, per germline. The CDR3 nucleotides read TGTGCTAGTGGAGGACAGGGGAATCAGCCCCAGCATTTT. Protein product: CASGGQGNQPQHF.

This clonotype turned up a few times. CDR3 DNA sequence: TGTGCCAGCAGTTGGTTGGCCGGGGCTAGCAGGTTCGATGAGCAGTTCTTC. It specifies CASSWLAGASRFDEQFF. This sequence joins TRBV12-3 or TRBV12-4 and TRBJ2-1; D tentatively fits TRBD1 or TRBD2 (5 bases each). The CDR3 runs 17 residues. V lost 4 bases and J lost 8, with 24 bases in between.

The table lists this clonotype with a few counts. The V call is TRBV5-1, the J call TRBJ1-1; no clear D. This CDR3 region has 17 residues. Trimming cost V 2 bases and J 0 bases, with 17 bases left between them. Germline assignment: CDR1 SGHRS and CDR2 YFSETQ. This chain's CDR3 is CASSFSPARLLNTEAFF. The CDR3 DNA reads as TGCGCCAGCAGCTTTTCCCCAGCGCGCCTGTTGAACACTGAAGCTTTCTTT.

CDR3: CATSSRGVNQPQHF. Here the CDR3 DNA reads TGTGCCACCAGCTCGAGGGGCGTCAATCAGCCCCAGCATTTT. V usage is TRBV24-1 and J usage is TRBJ1-5, with D perhaps matching TRBD1 (5 bases). Germline V CDR1 and CDR2: KGHDR, SFDVKD. The CDR3 sequence is 14 residues long. V was trimmed by 7 bases and J by 3 bases, leaving 12 bases between them.